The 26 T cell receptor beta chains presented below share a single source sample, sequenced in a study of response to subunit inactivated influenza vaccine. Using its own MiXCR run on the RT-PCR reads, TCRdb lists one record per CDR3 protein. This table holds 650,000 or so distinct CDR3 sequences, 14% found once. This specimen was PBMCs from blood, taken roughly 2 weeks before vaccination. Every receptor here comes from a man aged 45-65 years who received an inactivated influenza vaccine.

This CDR3 is CASRLGLAGEGRDTQYF. CDR3 coding DNA: TGTGCCAGCAGACTGGGACTAGCGGGAGAGGGACGAGATACGCAGTATTTT. This sequence joins TRBV6-1 and TRBJ2-3; 14 nucleotides agree with TRBD2. The CDR3 covers 17 residues. Germline lookup yields CDR1 MNHNS and CDR2 SASEGT. Trimming took 6 bases from V and 5 from J; bases not matched to a gene: 10.

Written as DNA, the CDR3 is TGTGCCATCACACAGGGGGCGCGGGGCACCGGGGAGCTGTTTTTT. Amino acids: CAITQGARGTGELFF. The V gene is TRBV10-3, the J gene TRBJ2-2; 9 bases line up with TRBD1. V trimming: 7 bases; J trimming: 4 bases; junction bases outside the gene matches: 7. The CDR3 totals 15 residues. Germline V CDR1 and CDR2: ENHRY, SYGVKD.

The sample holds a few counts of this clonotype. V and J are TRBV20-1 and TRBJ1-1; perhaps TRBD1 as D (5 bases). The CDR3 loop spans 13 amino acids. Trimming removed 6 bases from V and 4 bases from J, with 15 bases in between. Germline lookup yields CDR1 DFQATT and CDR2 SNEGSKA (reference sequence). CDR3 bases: TGCAGTGCCGCTCAATCAGGGTCCACTGAAGCTTTCTTT. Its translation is CSAAQSGSTEAFF.

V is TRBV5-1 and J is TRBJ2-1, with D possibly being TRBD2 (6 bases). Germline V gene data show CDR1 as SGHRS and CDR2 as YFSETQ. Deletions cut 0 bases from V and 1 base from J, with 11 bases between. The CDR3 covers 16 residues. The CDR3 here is CASSLGVAVSYNEQFF. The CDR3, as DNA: TGCGCCAGCAGCTTGGGGGTAGCGGTTTCCTACAATGAGCAGTTCTTC.

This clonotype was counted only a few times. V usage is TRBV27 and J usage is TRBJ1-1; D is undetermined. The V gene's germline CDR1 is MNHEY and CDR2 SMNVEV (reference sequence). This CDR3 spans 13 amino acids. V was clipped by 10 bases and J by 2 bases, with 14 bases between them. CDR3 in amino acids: CATTSGVNTEAFF. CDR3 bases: TGTGCCACCACCTCCGGGGTAAACACTGAAGCTTTCTTT.

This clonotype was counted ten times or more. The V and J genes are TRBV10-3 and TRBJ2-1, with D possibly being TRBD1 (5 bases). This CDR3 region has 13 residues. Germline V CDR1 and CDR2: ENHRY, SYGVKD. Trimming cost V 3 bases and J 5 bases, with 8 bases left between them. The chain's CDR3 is CAISDQGNNEQFF. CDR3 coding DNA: TGTGCCATCAGTGATCAGGGAAACAATGAGCAGTTCTTC.

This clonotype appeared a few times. The CDR3, as DNA: TGTGCCAGCAGCCCCTACAGCGGGGGACTTGCAGGAGAGACCCAGTACTTC. Translated: CASSPYSGGLAGETQYF. The rearrangement uses TRBV3-1 and TRBJ2-5; 8 bases are a match to TRBD2. CDR3 length: 17 residues. Germline V CDR1 and CDR2: LGHDT, YNNKEL (reference sequence). V lost 4 bases, J lost 4 bases, and 14 bases stayed unmatched.

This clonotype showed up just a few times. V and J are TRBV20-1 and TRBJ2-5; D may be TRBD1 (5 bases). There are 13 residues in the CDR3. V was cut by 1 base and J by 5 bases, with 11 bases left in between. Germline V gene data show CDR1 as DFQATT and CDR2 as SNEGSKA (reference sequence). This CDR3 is CSARVSGLETQYF. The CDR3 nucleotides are TGCAGTGCTAGAGTGTCAGGGTTGGAGACCCAGTACTTC.

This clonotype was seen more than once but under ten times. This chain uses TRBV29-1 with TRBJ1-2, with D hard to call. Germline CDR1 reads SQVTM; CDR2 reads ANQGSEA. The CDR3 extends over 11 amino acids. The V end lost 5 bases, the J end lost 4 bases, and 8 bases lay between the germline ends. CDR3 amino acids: CSVSDGYGYTF. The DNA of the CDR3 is TGCAGCGTTTCTGATGGCTATGGCTACACCTTC.

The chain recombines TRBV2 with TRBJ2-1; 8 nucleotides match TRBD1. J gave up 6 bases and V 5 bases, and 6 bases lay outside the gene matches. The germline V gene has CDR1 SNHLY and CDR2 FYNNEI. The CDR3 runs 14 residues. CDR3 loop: CASSSWTGPNEQFF. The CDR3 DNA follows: TGTGCCAGCAGTAGTTGGACAGGGCCCAATGAGCAGTTCTTC. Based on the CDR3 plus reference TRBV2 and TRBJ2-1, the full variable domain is EPEVTQTPSHQVTQMGQEVILRCVPISNHLYFYWYRQILGQKVEFLVSFYNNEISEKSEIFDDQFSVERPDGSNFTLKIRSTKLEDSAMYFCASSSWTGPNEQFFGPGTRLTVL.

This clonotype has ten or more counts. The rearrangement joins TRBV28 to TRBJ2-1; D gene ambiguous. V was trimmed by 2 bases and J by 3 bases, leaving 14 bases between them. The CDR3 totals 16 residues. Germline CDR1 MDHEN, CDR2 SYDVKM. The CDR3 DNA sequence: TGTGCCAGCAGTTTACGGGCTCAGCCGGGCTACAATGAGCAGTTCTTC. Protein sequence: CASSLRAQPGYNEQFF.

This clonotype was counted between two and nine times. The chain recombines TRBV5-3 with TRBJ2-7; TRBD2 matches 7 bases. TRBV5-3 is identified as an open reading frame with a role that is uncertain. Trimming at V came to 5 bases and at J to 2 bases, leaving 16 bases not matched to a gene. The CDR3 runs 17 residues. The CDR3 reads CARSSMPLAETAYEQYF. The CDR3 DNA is TGTGCCAGAAGTTCCATGCCGCTAGCGGAGACCGCCTACGAGCAGTACTTC.

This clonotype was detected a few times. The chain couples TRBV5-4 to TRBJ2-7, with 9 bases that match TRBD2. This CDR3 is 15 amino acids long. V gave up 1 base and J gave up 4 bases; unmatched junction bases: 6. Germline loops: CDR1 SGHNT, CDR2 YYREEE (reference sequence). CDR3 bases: TGTGCCAGCAGCTTGATGGCGGGAGGGCCGTACGAGCAGTACTTC. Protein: CASSLMAGGPYEQYF. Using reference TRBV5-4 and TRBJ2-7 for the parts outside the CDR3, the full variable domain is ETGVTQSPTHLIKTRGQQVTLRCSSQSGHNTVSWYQQALGQGPQFIFQYYREEENGRGNFPPRFSGLQFPNYSSELNVNALELDDSALYLCASSLMAGGPYEQYFGPGTRLTVT.

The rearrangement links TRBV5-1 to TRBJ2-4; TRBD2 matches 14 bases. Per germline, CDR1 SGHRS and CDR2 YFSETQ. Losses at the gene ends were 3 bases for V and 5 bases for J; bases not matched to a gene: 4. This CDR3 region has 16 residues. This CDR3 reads CASSWGLAGVQNIQYF. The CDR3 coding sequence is TGCGCCAGCAGCTGGGGACTAGCGGGGGTCCAAAACATTCAGTACTTC.

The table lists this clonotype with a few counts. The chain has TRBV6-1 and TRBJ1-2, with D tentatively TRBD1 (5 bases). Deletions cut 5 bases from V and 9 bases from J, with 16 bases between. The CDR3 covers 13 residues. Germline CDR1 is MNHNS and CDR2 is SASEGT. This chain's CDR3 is CASSPLGDGRYTF. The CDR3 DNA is TGTGCCAGCAGTCCACTTGGGGACGGCCGCTACACCTTC.

The CDR3 DNA sequence: TGCAGTGCTGTAAACCGGGCCTATGGCTACACCTTC. Encoded protein: CSAVNRAYGYTF. J is TRBJ1-2 and V is TRBV20-1; D is unresolved. V was clipped by 5 bases and J by 4 bases, with 11 bases between them. CDR3 length: 12 residues. Looked up from germline, CDR1 is DFQATT and CDR2 is SNEGSKA (reference sequence).

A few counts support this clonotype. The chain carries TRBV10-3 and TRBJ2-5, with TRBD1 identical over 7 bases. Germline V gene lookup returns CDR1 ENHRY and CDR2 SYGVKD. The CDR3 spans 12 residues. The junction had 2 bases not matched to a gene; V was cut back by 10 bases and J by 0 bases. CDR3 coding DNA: TGTGCCACCGGACAGGACCAAGAGACCCAGTACTTC. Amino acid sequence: CATGQDQETQYF.

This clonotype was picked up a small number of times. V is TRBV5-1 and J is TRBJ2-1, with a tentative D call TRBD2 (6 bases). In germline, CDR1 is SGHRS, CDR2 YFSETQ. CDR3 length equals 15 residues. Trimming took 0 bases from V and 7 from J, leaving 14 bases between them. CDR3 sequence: CASSLDVGSGNEQFF. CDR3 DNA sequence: TGCGCCAGCAGCTTGGACGTCGGGAGCGGAAATGAGCAGTTCTTC.

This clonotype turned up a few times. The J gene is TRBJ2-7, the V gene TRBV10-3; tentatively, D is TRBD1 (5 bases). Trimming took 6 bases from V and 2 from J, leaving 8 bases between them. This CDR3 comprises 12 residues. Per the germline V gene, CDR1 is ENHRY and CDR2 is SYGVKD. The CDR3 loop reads CAIRGQAYEQYF. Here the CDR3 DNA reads TGTGCCATCAGGGGGCAAGCCTACGAGCAGTACTTC.

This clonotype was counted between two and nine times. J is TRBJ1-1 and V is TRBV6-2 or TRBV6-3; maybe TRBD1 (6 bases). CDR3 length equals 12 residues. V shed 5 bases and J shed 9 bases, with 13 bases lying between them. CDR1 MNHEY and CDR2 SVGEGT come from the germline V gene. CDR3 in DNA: TGTGCCAGCAGTGCCTCAACAGGGAAAGCTTTCTTT. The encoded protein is CASSASTGKAFF.

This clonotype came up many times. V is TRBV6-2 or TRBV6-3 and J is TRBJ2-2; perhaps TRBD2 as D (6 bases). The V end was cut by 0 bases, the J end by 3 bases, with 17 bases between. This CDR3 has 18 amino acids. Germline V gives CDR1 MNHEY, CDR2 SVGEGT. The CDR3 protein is CASSYSIRSGSYTGELFF. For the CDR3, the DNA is TGTGCCAGCAGTTACTCGATAAGAAGCGGGTCATACACCGGGGAGCTGTTTTTT.

CDR3 region: CASSRGQVRDEQFF. CDR3 DNA: TGTGCCAGCAGCCGGGGACAGGTGCGCGATGAGCAGTTCTTC. The rearrangement uses TRBV5-6 and TRBJ2-1; the match to TRBD1 covers 8 bases. V shed 4 bases and J 8 bases; nucleotides not matched to a gene: 8. The CDR3 is 14 amino acids. Germline V lookup: CDR1 SGHDT, CDR2 YYEEEE.

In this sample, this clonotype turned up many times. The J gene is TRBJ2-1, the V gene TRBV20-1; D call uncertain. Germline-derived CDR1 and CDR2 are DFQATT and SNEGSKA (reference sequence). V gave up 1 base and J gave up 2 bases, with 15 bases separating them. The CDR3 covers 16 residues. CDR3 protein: CSARGKGSIAYNEQFF. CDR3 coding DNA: TGCAGTGCTAGAGGGAAGGGATCGATCGCCTACAATGAGCAGTTCTTC.

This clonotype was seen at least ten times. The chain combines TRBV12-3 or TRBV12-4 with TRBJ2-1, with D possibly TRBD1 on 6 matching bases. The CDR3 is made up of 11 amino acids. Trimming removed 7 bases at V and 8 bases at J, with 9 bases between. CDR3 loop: CASTGVDEQFF. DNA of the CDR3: TGTGCCAGCACAGGGGTGGATGAGCAGTTCTTC.

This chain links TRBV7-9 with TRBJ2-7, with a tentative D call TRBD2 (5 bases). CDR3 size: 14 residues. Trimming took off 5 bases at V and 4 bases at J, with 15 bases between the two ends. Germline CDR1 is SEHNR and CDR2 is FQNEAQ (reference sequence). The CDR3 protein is CASSPSRRRYEQYF. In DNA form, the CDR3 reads TGTGCCAGCAGCCCATCACGGCGGAGGTACGAGCAGTACTTC.

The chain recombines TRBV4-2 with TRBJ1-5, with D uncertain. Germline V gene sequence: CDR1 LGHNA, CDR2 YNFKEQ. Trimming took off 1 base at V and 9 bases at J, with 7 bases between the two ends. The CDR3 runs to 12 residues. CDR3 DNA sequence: TGTGCCAGCAGCCAAGGGGGTGCGCCCCAGCATTTT. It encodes CASSQGGAPQHF.